What follows is one T cell receptor beta chain and its context. Germline CDR1 and CDR2: SQVTM and ANQGSEA. This CDR3 spans 15 amino acids. Losses at the gene ends were 4 bases for V and 3 bases for J; bases not matched to a gene: 11. The data belong to a study of blood T cells in healthy people across ages. The authors ran a second PCR of about 7 to 11 cycles using a sample-barcoded 5' primer and a J-beta primer mix. TCRdb recomputed calls from the 5' RACE reads with MiXCR, one row per CDR3 protein. The sample contains about 1.4 million distinct CDR3 sequences, 55% to 75% of which appear only once. The V gene is TRBV29-1, the J gene TRBJ2-5; 7 nucleotides align to TRBD2. The sample consisted of blood. This TCR was recovered from a young man in good health. CDR3: CSVATSLDPKETQYF. The CDR3 DNA sequence: TGCAGCGTTGCGACTAGCCTCGACCCCAAAGAGACCCAGTACTTC.